This T cell receptor beta chain is from a study of technical replicates of blood from a handful of donors. Assay used: immunoSEQ multiplex PCR; TCRdb lists only in-frame clones, some missing. The repertoire includes some 71,000 clones, approximately 96% of them detected once, and around 0.18% sits in the top ten. Germline CDR1 is SGHRS and CDR2 is YFSETQ. This CDR3 is 15 amino acids long. Between the trimmed V and J ends, which lost 0 bases and 3 bases, there was a span of 12 bases. The rearrangement uses TRBV5-1 and TRBJ1-2, with D perhaps matching TRBD1 (5 bases). The TCR originated in a human donor in good health. Material: T cells isolated from PBMCs. Here the CDR3 DNA reads TGCGCCAGCAGCTTGGACGGCAGGGCGGACTATGGCTACACCTTC. Residues: CASSLDGRADYGYTF.